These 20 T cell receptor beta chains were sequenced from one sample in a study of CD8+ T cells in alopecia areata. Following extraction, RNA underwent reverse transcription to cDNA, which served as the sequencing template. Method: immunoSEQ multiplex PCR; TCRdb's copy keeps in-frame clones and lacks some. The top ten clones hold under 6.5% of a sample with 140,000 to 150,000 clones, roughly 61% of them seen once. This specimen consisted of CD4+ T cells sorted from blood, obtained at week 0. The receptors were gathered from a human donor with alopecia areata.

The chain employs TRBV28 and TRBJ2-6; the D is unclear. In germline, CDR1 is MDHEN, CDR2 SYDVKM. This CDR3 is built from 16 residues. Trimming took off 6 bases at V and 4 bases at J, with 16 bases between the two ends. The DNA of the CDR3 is TGTGCCAGCAGCCCCCCTTCGACGGCCGGGGCCAACGTCCTGACTTTC. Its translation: CASSPPSTAGANVLTF.

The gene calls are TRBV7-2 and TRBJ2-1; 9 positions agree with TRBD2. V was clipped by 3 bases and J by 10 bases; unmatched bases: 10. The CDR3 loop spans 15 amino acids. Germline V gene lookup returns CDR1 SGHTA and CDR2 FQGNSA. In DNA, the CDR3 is TGTGCCAGCAGCTTCTTCGGCGGGGGGGCGGGAGAGCAGTTCTTC. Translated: CASSFFGGGAGEQFF.

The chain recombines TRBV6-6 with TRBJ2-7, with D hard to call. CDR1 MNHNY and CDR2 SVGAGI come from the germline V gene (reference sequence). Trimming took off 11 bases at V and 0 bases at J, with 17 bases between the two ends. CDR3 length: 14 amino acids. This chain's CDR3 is CAAWRGLGSYEQYF. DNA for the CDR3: TGTGCCGCTTGGAGAGGCCTTGGCTCCTACGAGCAGTACTTC.

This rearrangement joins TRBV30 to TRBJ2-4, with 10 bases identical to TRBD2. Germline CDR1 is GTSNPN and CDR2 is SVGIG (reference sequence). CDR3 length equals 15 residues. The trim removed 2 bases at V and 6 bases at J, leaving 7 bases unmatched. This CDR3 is CAWSPLAGAGNIQYF. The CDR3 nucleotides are TGTGCCTGGAGTCCCCTAGCGGGGGCGGGAAACATTCAGTACTTC. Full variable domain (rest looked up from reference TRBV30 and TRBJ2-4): SQTIHQWPATLVQPVGSPLSLECTVEGTSNPNLYWYRQAAGRGLQLLFYSVGIGQISSEVPQNLSASRPQDRQFILSSKKLLLSDSGFYLCAWSPLAGAGNIQYFGAGTRLSVL.

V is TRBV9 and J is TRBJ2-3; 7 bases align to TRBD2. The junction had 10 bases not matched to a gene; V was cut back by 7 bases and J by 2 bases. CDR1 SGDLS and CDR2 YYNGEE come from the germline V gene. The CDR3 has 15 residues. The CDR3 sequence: CASSLGRATTDTQYF. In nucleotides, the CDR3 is TGTGCCAGCTCCCTGGGGAGGGCGACCACAGATACGCAGTATTTT.

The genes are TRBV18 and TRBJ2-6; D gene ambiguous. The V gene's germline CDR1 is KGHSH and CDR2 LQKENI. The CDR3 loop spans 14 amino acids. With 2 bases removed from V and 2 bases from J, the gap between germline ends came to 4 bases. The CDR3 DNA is TGTGCCAGCTCACCAGAAGCTGGGGCCAACGTCCTGACTTTC. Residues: CASSPEAGANVLTF.

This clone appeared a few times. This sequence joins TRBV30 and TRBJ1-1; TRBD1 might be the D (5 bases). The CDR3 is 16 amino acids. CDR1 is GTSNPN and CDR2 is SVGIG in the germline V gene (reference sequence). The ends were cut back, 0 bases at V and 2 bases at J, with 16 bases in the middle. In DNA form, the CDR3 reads TGTGCCTGGAGTGTTGGGGGTATTATATTAAACACTGAAGCTTTCTTT. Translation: CAWSVGGIILNTEAFF.

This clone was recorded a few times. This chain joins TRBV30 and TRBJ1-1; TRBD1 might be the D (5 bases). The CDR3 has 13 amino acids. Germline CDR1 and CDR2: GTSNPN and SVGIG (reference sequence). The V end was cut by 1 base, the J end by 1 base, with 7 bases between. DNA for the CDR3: TGTGCCTGGAGTGGACAGTGGAACACTGAAGCTTTCTTT. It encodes CAWSGQWNTEAFF.

CDR3 sequence (DNA): TGTGCCAGCAGCCCACGGCAGGGGATATCCTACGAGCAGTACTTC. Its protein product is CASSPRQGISYEQYF. V usage is TRBV7-9 and J usage is TRBJ2-7; possible D gene TRBD1, 6 bases. Looked up from germline, CDR1 is SEHNR and CDR2 is FQNEAQ (reference sequence). V was clipped by 5 bases and J by 1 base, with 15 bases between them. The CDR3 is 15 amino acids.

In nucleotides, the CDR3 is TGTGCCAGCAGCTTCGAGGGTTCTAGCAATCAGCCCCAGCATTTT. Its protein product is CASSFEGSSNQPQHF. This rearrangement joins TRBV5-8 to TRBJ1-5; the D is unclear. This CDR3 comprises 15 residues. Looked up from germline, CDR1 is SGHTS and CDR2 is YDEGEE. V was cut by 2 bases and J by 0 bases, with 9 bases left in between.

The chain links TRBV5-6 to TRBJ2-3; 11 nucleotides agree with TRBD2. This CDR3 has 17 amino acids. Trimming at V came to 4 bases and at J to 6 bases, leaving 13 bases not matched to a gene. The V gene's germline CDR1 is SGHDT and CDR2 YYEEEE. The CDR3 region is CASSLTLSGGALDTQYF. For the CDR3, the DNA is TGTGCCAGCAGCCTTACCCTTAGCGGGGGGGCGTTGGATACGCAGTATTTT.

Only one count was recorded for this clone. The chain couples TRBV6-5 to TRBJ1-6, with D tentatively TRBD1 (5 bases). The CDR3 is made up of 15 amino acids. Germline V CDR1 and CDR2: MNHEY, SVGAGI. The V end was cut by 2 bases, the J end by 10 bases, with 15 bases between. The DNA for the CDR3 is TGTGCCAGCAGTTACGACCACAGACAGCAATCACCCCTCCACTTT. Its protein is CASSYDHRQQSPLHF.

CDR3 loop: CASSHPGQGFFEAFF. In DNA form, the CDR3 reads TGCGCCAGCAGTCACCCGGGACAGGGGTTCTTTGAAGCTTTCTTT. The rearrangement links TRBV23-1 to TRBJ1-1, with 10 bases lining up with TRBD1. TRBV23-1 is recorded as an ORF, its role being uncertain. V was clipped by 3 bases and J by 7 bases; unmatched bases: 8. This CDR3 contains 15 residues.

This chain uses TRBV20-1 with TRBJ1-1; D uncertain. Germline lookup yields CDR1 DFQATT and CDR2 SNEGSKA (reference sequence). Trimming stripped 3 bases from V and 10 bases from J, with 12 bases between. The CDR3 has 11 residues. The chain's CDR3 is CSASYTVGAFF. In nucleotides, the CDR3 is TGCAGTGCTAGTTATACGGTGGGAGCTTTCTTT.

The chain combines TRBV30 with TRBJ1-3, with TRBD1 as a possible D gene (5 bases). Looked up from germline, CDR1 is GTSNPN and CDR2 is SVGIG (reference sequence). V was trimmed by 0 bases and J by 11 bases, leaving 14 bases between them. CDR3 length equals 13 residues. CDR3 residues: CAWSVRSAGSIYF. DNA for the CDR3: TGTGCCTGGAGTGTAAGGTCTGCAGGGTCCATATATTTT.

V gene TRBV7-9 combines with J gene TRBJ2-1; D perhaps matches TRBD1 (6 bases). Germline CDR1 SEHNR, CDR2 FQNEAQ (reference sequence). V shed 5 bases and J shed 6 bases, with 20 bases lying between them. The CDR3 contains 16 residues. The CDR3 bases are TGTGCCAGCAGCCAAGCGCGCAGGGGACATCCCAATGAGCAGTTCTTC. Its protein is CASSQARRGHPNEQFF.

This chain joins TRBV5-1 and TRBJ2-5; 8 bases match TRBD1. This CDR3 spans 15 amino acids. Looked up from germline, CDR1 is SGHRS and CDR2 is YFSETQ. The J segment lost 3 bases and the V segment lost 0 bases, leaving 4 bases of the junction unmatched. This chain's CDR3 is CASSLGPQGEETQYF. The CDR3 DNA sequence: TGCGCCAGCAGCTTGGGCCCACAGGGGGAAGAGACCCAGTACTTC.

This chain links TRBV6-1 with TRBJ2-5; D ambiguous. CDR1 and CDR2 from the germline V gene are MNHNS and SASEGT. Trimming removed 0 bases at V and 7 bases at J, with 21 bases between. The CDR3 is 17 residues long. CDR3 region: CASSEARQELPVGTQYF. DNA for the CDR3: TGTGCCAGCAGTGAAGCGCGTCAGGAACTACCCGTGGGGACCCAGTACTTC.

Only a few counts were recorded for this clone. CDR3 residues: CASSGTSGRQTQYF. The DNA for the CDR3 is TGTGCCAGCAGCGGGACTAGCGGTCGTCAGACCCAGTACTTC. V gene TRBV11-2 combines with J gene TRBJ2-5; 11 bases are a match to TRBD2. The CDR3 totals 14 residues. The junction had 5 bases not matched to a gene; V was cut back by 5 bases and J by 6 bases. Germline V lookup: CDR1 SGHAT, CDR2 FQNNGV. The entire variable domain, with the rest obtained from reference TRBV11-2 and TRBJ2-5, is as follows: EAGVAQSPRYKIIEKRQSVAFWCNPISGHATLYWYQQILGQGPKLLIQFQNNGVVDDSQLPKDRFSAERLKGVDSTLKIQPAKLEDSAVYLCASSGTSGRQTQYFGPGTRLLVL.

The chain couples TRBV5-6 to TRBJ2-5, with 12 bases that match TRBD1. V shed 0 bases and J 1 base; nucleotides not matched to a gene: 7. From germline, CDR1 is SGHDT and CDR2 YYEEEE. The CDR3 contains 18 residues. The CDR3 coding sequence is TGTGCCAGCAGCTTGGAGGGACAGGGGGCTTCGGTCCAAGAGACCCAGTACTTC. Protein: CASSLEGQGASVQETQYF.